The 30 T cell receptor beta chains reported below all come from one sample, sequenced in a study of blood T cell repertoires in COVID-19. TCRdb's copy holds only in-frame clones and misses some; the assay was immunoSEQ multiplex PCR. The sample holds tens of thousands of clones, around 83% seen once. The specimen sequenced was peripheral blood. The receptor source for this set is an elderly man with acute or convalescent COVID-19.

The CDR3 reads CASSLDTRYGYTF. CDR3 DNA sequence: TGTGCCAGCAGCCTCGACACCCGCTATGGCTACACCTTC. This chain joins TRBV5-8 and TRBJ1-2; no clear D gene. Germline V gene sequence: CDR1 SGHTS, CDR2 YDEGEE. The V end lost 4 bases, the J end lost 4 bases, and 11 bases lay between the germline ends. The CDR3 is made up of 13 amino acids.

CDR3 residues: CASGGGFRAEQFF. As DNA, the CDR3 is TGTGCCAGCGGCGGGGGGTTCAGGGCTGAGCAGTTCTTC. This rearrangement joins TRBV7-2 to TRBJ2-1; the match to TRBD2 covers 8 bases. The germline V gene encodes CDR1 SGHTA and CDR2 FQGNSA. With 8 bases clipped from V and 9 bases from J, the junction kept 9 bases outside the gene matches. The CDR3 spans 13 residues.

The chain links TRBV28 to TRBJ1-2; the match to TRBD1 covers 10 bases. The CDR3 loop spans 12 amino acids. The germline V gene encodes CDR1 MDHEN and CDR2 SYDVKM. The J segment lost 6 bases and the V segment lost 6 bases, leaving 1 base of the junction unmatched. The CDR3 here is CASRTGGNGYTF. DNA of the CDR3: TGTGCCAGCAGGACAGGGGGCAATGGCTACACCTTC.

The chain couples TRBV14 to TRBJ1-1; the D gene is possibly TRBD1 (5 bases). V was pared by 3 bases and J by 4 bases, with 12 bases between. The germline CDR1 and CDR2 sequences are SGHDN and FVKESK. The CDR3 is made up of 14 amino acids. CDR3 region: CASSHGGGSTEAFF. The CDR3 DNA reads as TGTGCCAGCAGCCACGGGGGGGGTAGCACTGAAGCTTTCTTT.

The chain employs TRBV4-1 and TRBJ2-7; possible D gene TRBD2, 5 bases. Germline lookup yields CDR1 MGHRA and CDR2 YSYEKL. The V end lost 0 bases, the J end lost 2 bases, and 17 bases lay between the germline ends. CDR3 length: 17 residues. The CDR3 spells CASSQDFEARGAYEQYF. CDR3 coding DNA: TGCGCCAGCAGCCAAGATTTTGAAGCCCGGGGTGCCTACGAGCAGTACTTC.

This clone has a handful of counts. The CDR3 loop reads CASSQGTGASNQPQHF. In DNA form, the CDR3 reads TGTGCCAGCAGCCAAGGTACAGGGGCGAGCAATCAGCCCCAGCATTTT. The chain is built from TRBV3-1 (or the pseudogene TRBV3-2) and TRBJ1-5, with 7 bases identical to TRBD1. The CDR3 contains 16 residues. CDR1 is LGHDT, CDR2 YNNKEL, per germline (reference sequence). V was pared by 1 base and J by 1 base, with 4 bases of the junction left unmatched.

In its sample, this clone was seen many times. The gene calls are TRBV7-2 and TRBJ1-6; possible D gene TRBD1, 5 bases. This CDR3 has 16 amino acids. The V gene lost 5 bases and the J gene lost 7 bases, with 18 bases spanning the gap. CDR1 SGHTA and CDR2 FQGNSA come from the germline V gene. CDR3 amino acids: CASSPPPGLRNSPLHF. CDR3 in DNA: TGTGCCAGCAGCCCACCCCCAGGGTTGCGAAATTCACCCCTCCACTTT.

V and J are TRBV10-3 and TRBJ2-7, with a tentative D call TRBD2 (6 bases). Germline V lookup: CDR1 ENHRY, CDR2 SYGVKD. Trimming took off 2 bases at V and 1 base at J, with 12 bases between the two ends. The length of the CDR3 is 15 residues. The CDR3 loop reads CAISEAGMGSYEQYF. The CDR3 DNA follows: TGTGCCATCAGTGAGGCGGGAATGGGTTCCTACGAGCAGTACTTC.

This chain joins TRBV19 and TRBJ1-5, with 9 bases aligning to TRBD1. Germline V lookup: CDR1 LNHDA, CDR2 SQIVND (reference sequence). The CDR3 sequence is 13 residues long. The ends lost 8 bases at V and 7 bases at J; junction bases unmatched: 6. The CDR3 here is CASSRQGGQPQHF. In nucleotides, the CDR3 is TGTGCCAGTTCCAGACAGGGGGGGCAGCCCCAGCATTTT.

This rearrangement joins TRBV7-3 to TRBJ2-3; 9 bases align to TRBD2. The CDR3 runs 19 residues. The V and J ends lost 5 bases and 0 bases, in that order; junction bases with no gene match: 15. From germline, CDR1 is SGHTA and CDR2 FQGTGA. CDR3 nucleotide sequence: TGTGCCAGCAGCCCCCAATGGGGGCGGGAGGGAGTTAGCACAGATACGCAGTATTTT. Protein sequence: CASSPQWGREGVSTDTQYF.

This clone was observed a single time. The rearrangement links TRBV7-2 to TRBJ1-2; perhaps TRBD1 as D (6 bases). Trimming removed 5 bases from V and 8 bases from J, with 18 bases in between. Germline CDR1 reads SGHTA; CDR2 reads FQGNSA. This CDR3 has 14 residues. CDR3 protein: CASSQHPQGSGYTF. CDR3 in DNA: TGTGCCAGCAGCCAACACCCACAGGGATCGGGCTACACCTTC.

This clone was recorded a few times. V gene TRBV5-1 combines with J gene TRBJ2-5; possible D gene TRBD2, 6 bases. Germline loops: CDR1 SGHRS, CDR2 YFSETQ. V was pared by 5 bases and J by 9 bases, with 26 bases between. The CDR3 covers 16 residues. In DNA form, the CDR3 reads TGCGCCAGCAGGGGGGGAATAGGGCCCATCGGGTGGTCCCAGTACTTC. It specifies CASRGGIGPIGWSQYF. Looking up the rest from reference TRBV5-1 and TRBJ2-5 gives the full variable domain: KAGVTQTPRYLIKTRGQQVTLSCSPISGHRSVSWYQQTPGQGLQFLFEYFSETQRNKGNFPGRFSGRQFSNSRSEMNVSTLELGDSALYLCASRGGIGPIGWSQYFGPGTRLLVL.

This sequence joins TRBV6-5 and TRBJ1-1, with 7 bases matching TRBD1. Germline trimming cut 10 bases from V and 5 bases from J; bases unmatched to any gene: 13. The CDR3 consists of 14 residues. Germline assignment: CDR1 MNHEY and CDR2 SVGAGI. This CDR3 reads CATEIRGRGTEAFF. CDR3 sequence (DNA): TGTGCCACCGAGATTAGGGGGCGTGGGACTGAAGCTTTCTTT.

Here the CDR3 reads CASSLSTEPQHF. DNA of the CDR3: TGTGCCAGCAGCTTAAGTACGGAGCCCCAGCATTTT. The chain recombines TRBV7-9 with TRBJ1-5, with D unclear. Germline V CDR1 and CDR2: SEHNR, FQNEAQ (reference sequence). This CDR3 has 12 amino acids. V was trimmed by 2 bases and J by 8 bases, leaving 7 bases between them.

V gene TRBV19 combines with J gene TRBJ1-4; D is uncertain. CDR1 and CDR2 from the germline V gene are LNHDA and SQIVND (reference sequence). The CDR3 totals 16 residues. The V end lost 3 bases, the J end lost 4 bases, and 15 bases lay between the germline ends. In nucleotides, the CDR3 is TGTGCCAGTAGTATCTTCGGACTCGTTGATAATGAAAAACTGTTTTTT. This translates into CASSIFGLVDNEKLFF. Variable domain in full (rest from reference TRBV19 and TRBJ1-4): DGGITQSPKYLFRKEGQNVTLSCEQNLNHDAMYWYRQDPGQGLRLIYYSQIVNDFQKGDIAEGYSVSREKKESFPLTVTSAQKNPTAFYLCASSIFGLVDNEKLFFGSGTQLSVL.

The CDR3 coding sequence is TGCGCCAGCAGCCAAGATCGGACACGGGGCAATCAGCCCCAGCATTTT. This codes for CASSQDRTRGNQPQHF. This chain links TRBV4-1 with TRBJ1-5, with a tentative D call TRBD1 (5 bases). The length of the CDR3 is 16 residues. V dropped 0 bases and J dropped 2 bases, with 11 bases sitting between them. Per the germline V gene, CDR1 is MGHRA and CDR2 is YSYEKL.

V gene TRBV29-1 combines with J gene TRBJ2-6, with D possibly being TRBD1 (5 bases). This CDR3 has 16 residues. Germline CDR1 and CDR2: SQVTM and ANQGSEA. Trimming took off 6 bases at V and 0 bases at J, with 15 bases between the two ends. CDR3 sequence: CSVQPPGNSGANVLTF. CDR3 nucleotide sequence: TGCAGCGTCCAGCCACCAGGGAACTCTGGGGCCAACGTCCTGACTTTC.

The rearrangement uses TRBV30 and TRBJ2-7; 11 bases align to TRBD1. Germline trimming cut 3 bases from V and 4 bases from J; bases unmatched to any gene: 5. CDR1 GTSNPN and CDR2 SVGIG come from the germline V gene (reference sequence). The CDR3 runs 14 residues. CDR3 bases: TGTGCCTGGAGGGAGGGGACAGGGGGTTACGAGCAGTACTTC. It is translated as CAWREGTGGYEQYF.

The chain employs TRBV7-3 and TRBJ1-1; no clear D. Germline CDR1 is SGHTA and CDR2 is FQGTGA. The V gene lost 2 bases and the J gene lost 1 base, with 8 bases spanning the gap. The CDR3 spans 14 residues. In DNA, the CDR3 is TGTGCCAGCAGCTTAGGACTCAGGAACACTGAAGCTTTCTTT. Residues: CASSLGLRNTEAFF. The variable domain in full, completed from reference TRBV7-3 and TRBJ1-1, reads GAGVSQTPSNKVTEKGKYVELRCDPISGHTALYWYRQSLGQGPEFLIYFQGTGAADDSGLPNDRFFAVRPEGSVSTLKIQRTERGDSAVYLCASSLGLRNTEAFFGQGTRLTVV.

This clone was seen only once. V gene TRBV5-1 combines with J gene TRBJ2-3; 10 bases line up with TRBD2. V was clipped by 0 bases and J by 4 bases; unmatched bases: 5. The CDR3 runs 16 residues. Germline V gene sequence: CDR1 SGHRS, CDR2 YFSETQ. Here the CDR3 reads CASSLGLAGPPDTQYF. The CDR3, as DNA: TGCGCCAGCAGCTTGGGACTAGCGGGCCCCCCAGATACGCAGTATTTT.

The V and J genes are TRBV2 and TRBJ1-4; D call uncertain. The CDR3 spans 14 residues. The germline V gene has CDR1 SNHLY and CDR2 FYNNEI. The V end was cut by 7 bases, the J end by 8 bases, with 17 bases between. The CDR3 loop is CASTSNESGEKLFF. DNA for the CDR3: TGTGCCAGCACATCAAACGAAAGTGGCGAAAAACTGTTTTTT. Combining the CDR3 with reference TRBV2 and TRBJ1-4 gives the whole variable domain EPEVTQTPSHQVTQMGQEVILRCVPISNHLYFYWYRQILGQKVEFLVSFYNNEISEKSEIFDDQFSVERPDGSNFTLKIRSTKLEDSAMYFCASTSNESGEKLFFGSGTQLSVL.

For this clone: The junction shows a germline mismatch at one end, possibly a read error. The sample carries other DNA sequences with the same CDR3. This chain joins TRBV6-2 or TRBV6-3 and TRBJ1-5; 8 bases are shared with TRBD1. This CDR3 spans 16 amino acids. Germline V CDR1 and CDR2: MNHEY, SVGEGT. CDR3 loop: CASSPTTGAPGQPQHF. DNA for the CDR3: TGCGCCAGCAGCCCAACGACAGGGGCGCCCGGTCAGCCCCAGCATTTT.

The V call is TRBV29-1, the J call TRBJ2-3; the D is unclear. The V gene lost 5 bases and the J gene lost 0 bases, with 9 bases spanning the gap. The CDR3 extends over 13 amino acids. Germline loops: CDR1 SQVTM, CDR2 ANQGSEA. CDR3 sequence (DNA): TGCAGCGTTAGACTCACTAGCACAGATACGCAGTATTTT. Its translation: CSVRLTSTDTQYF.

For this clone: At the DNA level, this CDR3 is encoded by other sequences in the same sample as well. The chain joins TRBV6-2 or TRBV6-3 to TRBJ1-5; 11 bases agree with TRBD1. The CDR3 length is 15 residues. The V segment lost 6 bases and the J segment 2 bases; nucleotides outside the gene matches: 3. Germline V gene lookup returns CDR1 MNHEY and CDR2 SVGEGT. This chain's CDR3 is CASSRTGGRNQPQHF. The CDR3 DNA sequence: TGTGCCAGCAGCAGGACAGGGGGCCGCAATCAGCCCCAGCATTTT.

This CDR3 reads CASSQGFREKLFF. The CDR3, as DNA: TGTGCCAGCAGCCAAGGCTTCAGGGAAAAACTGTTTTTT. This chain joins TRBV3-1 (or the pseudogene TRBV3-2) and TRBJ1-4; no reliable D call. Germline-derived CDR1 and CDR2 are LGHDT and YNNKEL (reference sequence). This CDR3 contains 13 residues. V was shortened by 1 base and J by 8 bases, with 8 bases between the two germline ends.

This chain uses TRBV5-5 with TRBJ1-2, with 10 bases matching TRBD1. Germline V CDR1 and CDR2: SGHKS, YYEKEE (reference sequence). The CDR3 spans 15 residues. With 3 bases clipped from V and 7 bases from J, the junction kept 9 bases outside the gene matches. The CDR3 sequence is CASSSIGTGARGYTF. The CDR3 DNA sequence: TGTGCCAGCAGCTCGATAGGGACAGGGGCTCGTGGCTACACCTTC.

This clone was recorded a few times. The chain has TRBV5-4 and TRBJ2-7; 8 bases line up with TRBD1. There are 18 residues in the CDR3. V lost 2 bases to trimming and J lost 0 bases; unmatched junction nucleotides: 13. Germline CDR1 and CDR2: SGHNT and YYREEE (reference sequence). The CDR3 spells CASSFHNRGSLLSYEQYF. The CDR3 DNA follows: TGTGCCAGCAGCTTCCATAACAGGGGGTCTCTCCTCTCCTACGAGCAGTACTTC.

The CDR3 DNA reads TGTGCCAGCAGCTTATTCGGGGGTCCTAATGAAAAACTGTTTTTT. As protein: CASSLFGGPNEKLFF. The chain is built from TRBV7-2 and TRBJ1-4, with D perhaps matching TRBD1 (5 bases). Germline assignment: CDR1 SGHTA and CDR2 FQGNSA. V was clipped by 2 bases and J by 3 bases, with 10 bases between them. The CDR3 has 15 amino acids.

The chain has TRBV2 and TRBJ2-7; 9 bases fit TRBD1. This CDR3 has 14 residues. Germline CDR1 SNHLY, CDR2 FYNNEI. Trimming took 3 bases from V and 2 from J; bases not matched to a gene: 2. CDR3 sequence: CASSEGTGTYEQYF. CDR3 nucleotide sequence: TGTGCCAGCAGTGAGGGGACAGGGACCTACGAGCAGTACTTC.

This chain uses TRBV9 with TRBJ2-1; 11 bases fit TRBD2. The V gene end was trimmed by 3 bases and the J gene end by 8 bases; junction bases not matched to a gene: 19. Germline CDR1 and CDR2: SGDLS and YYNGEE. This CDR3 has 19 residues. DNA for the CDR3: TGTGCCAGCAGCGGACCTATGGGATTCACTAGCGGGAGATCAGATGAGCAGTTCTTC. This translates into CASSGPMGFTSGRSDEQFF.